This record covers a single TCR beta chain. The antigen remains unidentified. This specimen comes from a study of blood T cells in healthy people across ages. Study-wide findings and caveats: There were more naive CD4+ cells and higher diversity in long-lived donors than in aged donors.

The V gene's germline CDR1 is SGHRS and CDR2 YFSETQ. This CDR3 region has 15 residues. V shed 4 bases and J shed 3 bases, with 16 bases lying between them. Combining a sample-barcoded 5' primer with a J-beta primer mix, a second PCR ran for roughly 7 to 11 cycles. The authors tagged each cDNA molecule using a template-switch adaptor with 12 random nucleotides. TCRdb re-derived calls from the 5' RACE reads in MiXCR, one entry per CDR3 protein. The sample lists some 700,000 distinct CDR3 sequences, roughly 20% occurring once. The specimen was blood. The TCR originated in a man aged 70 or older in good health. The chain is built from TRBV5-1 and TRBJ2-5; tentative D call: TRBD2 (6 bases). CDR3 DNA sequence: TGCGCCAGCAGCCCCCGGGAACCGGGGGAAGAGACCCAGTACTTC. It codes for CASSPREPGEETQYF. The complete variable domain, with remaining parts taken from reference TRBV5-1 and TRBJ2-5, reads KAGVTQTPRYLIKTRGQQVTLSCSPISGHRSVSWYQQTPGQGLQFLFEYFSETQRNKGNFPGRFSGRQFSNSRSEMNVSTLELGDSALYLCASSPREPGEETQYFGPGTRLLVL.